This TCR beta chain stems from a study of shared clonotypes between healthy human individuals. The wider study: The cohort had a couple of women and a few men, ages 18 to 49. Each donor contributed plates that comprised three CD4 naive, three CD4 memory, two CD8 naive and one CD8 memory.

Splitting the CD4+ cells yielded a CD45RA+ naive subset and a CD45RA-negative memory subset. V was clipped by 3 bases and J by 5 bases, with 16 bases between them. The germline CDR1 and CDR2 sequences are SGHAT and FQNNGV. The CDR3 has 15 amino acids. This table comes from immunoSEQ multiplex PCR, and its TCRdb copy is limited to in-frame clones, with some not included. The sample yields more than 2 million clones, over 85% seen once. Overall study findings and caveats: Rarefaction indicated that sorted-subset sequencing remained incomplete although depth was large.

On this clone: As yet, its antigen is unknown.

This receptor was obtained from a man aged 18 to 30 in good health. Sequencing input: naive CD4+ T cells sorted from blood. Documented subset: CD45RA+ positively selected. V gene TRBV11-2 combines with J gene TRBJ2-5, with D possibly TRBD2 on 6 matching bases. As DNA, the CDR3 is TGTGCCAGCAGCTTGGGGGGTCCAGGGCGGGAGACCCAGTACTTC. It yields the protein CASSLGGPGRETQYF. The whole variable domain, remainder taken from reference TRBV11-2 and TRBJ2-5, is EAGVAQSPRYKIIEKRQSVAFWCNPISGHATLYWYQQILGQGPKLLIQFQNNGVVDDSQLPKDRFSAERLKGVDSTLKIQPAKLEDSAVYLCASSLGGPGRETQYFGPGTRLLVL.